This T cell receptor (beta chain) was sequenced for a study of blood T cell repertoires in COVID-19. The overall study: PBMCs, B-cell-depleted T cells, or T cells provided the cDNA or gDNA that made up the material.

Repertoires were generated with immunoSEQ multiplex PCR, while TCRdb's copy carries only in-frame clones and drops some. Of 250,000 to 400,000 clones listed, roughly 90% were seen once; the top ten hold less than 3%. This clone was recorded once. Sequencing was performed on peripheral blood. This clonotype was sampled from a woman in her twenties or thirties with COVID-19, enrolled during active disease.

The CDR3 reads CASSFLIGSNQPQHF. DNA for the CDR3: TGTGCCAGCAGTTTTTTAATTGGCAGCAATCAGCCCCAGCATTTT. The chain links TRBV28 to TRBJ1-5; no clear D gene. The V end lost 3 bases, the J end lost 1 base, and 10 bases lay between the germline ends. CDR3 length: 15 amino acids. Germline V gene sequence: CDR1 MDHEN, CDR2 SYDVKM.